This T cell receptor (beta chain) derives from a study of shared clonotypes between healthy human individuals. TCRdb's copy holds only in-frame clones and misses some; the assay was immunoSEQ multiplex PCR. The sample has roughly 2.2 million clones; about 92% are singletons. The J segment lost 3 bases and the V segment lost 6 bases, leaving 2 bases of the junction unmatched. This CDR3 has 13 residues. The V gene's germline CDR1 is MNHEY and CDR2 SVGAGI. This TCR came from a man aged 18 to 35 in good health. Some clones in this sample may be carry-over from other donors' samples. Sequencing was performed on naive CD4+ T cells from PBMCs. Sample subset: CD45RA+ positively selected. The chain links TRBV6-5 to TRBJ2-1; 7 positions agree with TRBD1. As DNA, the CDR3 is TGTGCCAGCAGCCGACAGGGCTACAATGAGCAGTTCTTC. Translating it yields CASSRQGYNEQFF.